Below, 12 T cell receptor beta chains from the same sample are listed, as sequenced in a study of tumor-infiltrating lymphocytes in localized non-small cell lung cancer (dated by TCRdb to about 2021). Libraries were made using the immunoSEQ multiplex PCR assay. TCRdb re-hosts the immuneACCESS table, in-frame sequences only. Its copies lack some clones; in the studies checked, an unresolved V gene accounts for under half of them, and the cause for the rest is not known. Here the sample has about 8,000 clones; about 60% occur a single time. The ten largest make up 10% to 15% of the sample. Sequencing input: uninvolved lung tissue not adjacent to the tumor. The receptors were gathered from a human donor with non-small cell lung cancer.

The genes are TRBV6-5 and TRBJ1-2; D is unclear. Germline-derived CDR1 and CDR2 are MNHEY and SVGAGI. The V gene lost 6 bases and the J gene lost 1 base, with 3 bases spanning the gap. The CDR3 is made up of 11 amino acids. The CDR3 here is CASRDNYGYTF. CDR3 nucleotides: TGTGCCAGCAGGGATAACTATGGCTACACCTTC.

The chain recombines TRBV6-5 with TRBJ1-2; D uncertain. CDR1 and CDR2 from the germline V gene are MNHEY and SVGAGI. The CDR3 contains 13 residues. The V and J ends lost 4 bases and 6 bases respectively, with 12 bases between them. The CDR3 coding sequence is TGTGCCAGCAGTTCGGCTTTCGGGGATGGCTACACCTTC. This sequence encodes CASSSAFGDGYTF.

This clone has more than one count but fewer than ten. The V and J genes are TRBV5-1 and TRBJ2-3; D is unclear. Germline CDR1 is SGHRS and CDR2 is YFSETQ. V was trimmed by 0 bases and J by 0 bases, leaving 5 bases between them. There are 14 residues in the CDR3. The CDR3: CASSLGVSTDTQYF. For the CDR3, the DNA is TGCGCCAGCAGCTTGGGTGTTAGCACAGATACGCAGTATTTT.

The chain uses TRBV5-1 and TRBJ2-7; TRBD1 agrees at 8 bases. CDR1 is SGHRS and CDR2 is YFSETQ in the germline V gene. This CDR3 region has 13 residues. V lost 4 bases and J lost 5; bases outside the gene matches: 5. In DNA, the CDR3 is TGCGCCAGCAGCCGACAGGGGTTCCACGAGCAGTACTTC. This gives the protein CASSRQGFHEQYF.

The chain is built from TRBV5-4 and TRBJ1-2; the match to TRBD1 covers 11 bases. Germline values: CDR1 SGHNT, CDR2 YYREEE (reference sequence). The V gene end was trimmed by 4 bases and the J gene end by 7 bases; junction bases not matched to a gene: 12. The CDR3 loop spans 16 amino acids. The CDR3 is CASSPGRGDRGIGYTF. The CDR3 DNA sequence: TGTGCCAGCAGCCCGGGTCGAGGGGACAGGGGGATTGGCTACACCTTC.

By proportion, this clone is medium-sized (0.01 to 0.1%). V gene TRBV4-2 combines with J gene TRBJ1-1; no reliable D call. CDR3 length: 12 amino acids. CDR1 is LGHNA, CDR2 YNFKEQ, per germline. Trimming removed 3 bases from V and 1 base from J, with 3 bases in between. The CDR3 spells CASSQGNTEAFF. CDR3 DNA: TGTGCCAGCAGCCAGGGGAACACTGAAGCTTTCTTT.

The rearrangement joins TRBV7-8 to TRBJ2-7; D gene uncertain. The CDR3 consists of 14 residues. Trimming took 5 bases from V and 2 from J, leaving 13 bases between them. Germline V CDR1 and CDR2: SGHVS, FQNEAQ. The CDR3 region is CASSQARLAYEQYF. CDR3 in DNA: TGTGCCAGCAGCCAAGCCAGGTTAGCCTACGAGCAGTACTTC.

The chain links TRBV5-4 to TRBJ1-5; 7 nucleotides agree with TRBD1. Trimming at V came to 3 bases and at J to 4 bases, leaving 7 bases not matched to a gene. In germline, CDR1 is SGHNT, CDR2 YYREEE (reference sequence). The CDR3 is 15 residues long. The CDR3 protein is CASSWGGTENQPQHF. CDR3 in DNA: TGTGCCAGCAGCTGGGGCGGGACAGAGAATCAGCCCCAGCATTTT.

The chain carries TRBV19 and TRBJ1-1; tentatively, D is TRBD1 (6 bases). This CDR3 contains 15 residues. In germline, CDR1 is LNHDA, CDR2 SQIVND (reference sequence). V lost 7 bases to trimming and J lost 3 bases, with 18 bases between them. CDR3 loop: CASTSRGRADTEAFF. In nucleotides, the CDR3 is TGTGCCAGTACCTCACGGGGGCGAGCGGACACTGAAGCTTTCTTT.

The chain uses TRBV7-3 and TRBJ2-3; 8 bases match TRBD2. Trimming at V came to 1 base and at J to 2 bases, leaving 2 bases not matched to a gene. The CDR3 totals 15 residues. Germline CDR1 reads SGHTA; CDR2 reads FQGTGA. This chain's CDR3 is CASSLNGGATDTQYF. CDR3 coding DNA: TGTGCCAGCAGCTTAAACGGGGGGGCCACAGATACGCAGTATTTT.

This sequence joins TRBV19 and TRBJ1-2; tentatively, D is TRBD1 (5 bases). V was pared by 6 bases and J by 5 bases, with 19 bases between. CDR1 is LNHDA and CDR2 is SQIVND in the germline V gene (reference sequence). This CDR3 is 15 amino acids long. The CDR3 DNA follows: TGTGCCAGTAGGGGGGAGGTCTCCGTTATGTATGGCTACACCTTC. It yields the protein CASRGEVSVMYGYTF.

This chain links TRBV29-1 with TRBJ1-1; D gene uncertain. CDR1 is SQVTM, CDR2 ANQGSEA, per germline. V was cut by 1 base and J by 1 base, with 10 bases left in between. This CDR3 is built from 14 residues. CDR3 bases: TGCAGCGTTGAAGGATCGGCCCGGAACACTGAAGCTTTCTTT. Amino acids: CSVEGSARNTEAFF.